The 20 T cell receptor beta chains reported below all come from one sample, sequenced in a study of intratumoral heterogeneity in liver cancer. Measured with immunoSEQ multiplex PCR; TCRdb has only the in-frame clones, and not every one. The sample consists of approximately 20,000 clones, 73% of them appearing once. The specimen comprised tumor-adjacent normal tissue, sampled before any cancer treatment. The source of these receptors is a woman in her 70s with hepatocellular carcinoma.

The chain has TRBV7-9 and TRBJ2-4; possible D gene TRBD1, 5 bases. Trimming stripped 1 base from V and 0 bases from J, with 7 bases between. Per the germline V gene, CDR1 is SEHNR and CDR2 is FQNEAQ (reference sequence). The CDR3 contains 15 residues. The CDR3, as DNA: TGTGCCAGCAGCTTAGACAGGATAGCCAAAAACATTCAGTACTTC. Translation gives CASSLDRIAKNIQYF.

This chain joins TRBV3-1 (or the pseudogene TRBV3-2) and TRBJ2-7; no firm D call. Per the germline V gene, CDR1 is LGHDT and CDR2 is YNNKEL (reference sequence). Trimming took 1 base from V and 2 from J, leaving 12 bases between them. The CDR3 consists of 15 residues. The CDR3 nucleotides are TGTGCCAGCAGCCAAGGCCCAGTACCCACCTACGAGCAGTACTTC. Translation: CASSQGPVPTYEQYF.

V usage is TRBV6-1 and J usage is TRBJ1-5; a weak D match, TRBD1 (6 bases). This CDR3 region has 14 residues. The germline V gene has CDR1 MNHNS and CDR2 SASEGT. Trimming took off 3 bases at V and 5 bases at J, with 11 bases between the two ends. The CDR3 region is CASSDGQYDQPQHF. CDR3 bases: TGTGCCAGCAGTGACGGACAGTACGATCAGCCCCAGCATTTT.

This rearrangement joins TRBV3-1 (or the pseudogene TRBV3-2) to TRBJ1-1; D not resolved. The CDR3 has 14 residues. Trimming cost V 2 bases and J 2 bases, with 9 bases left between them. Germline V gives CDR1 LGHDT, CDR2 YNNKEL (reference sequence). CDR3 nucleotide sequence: TGTGCCAGCAGCCAAAGGGATTACAACACTGAAGCTTTCTTT. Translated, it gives CASSQRDYNTEAFF.

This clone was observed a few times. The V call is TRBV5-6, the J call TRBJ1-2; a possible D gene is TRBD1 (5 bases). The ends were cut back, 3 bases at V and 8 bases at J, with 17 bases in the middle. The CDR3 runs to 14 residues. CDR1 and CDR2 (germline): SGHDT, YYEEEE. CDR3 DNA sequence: TGTGCCAGCAGCTGGGCCGGGGCAGGGAAAGGCTACACCTTC. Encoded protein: CASSWAGAGKGYTF.

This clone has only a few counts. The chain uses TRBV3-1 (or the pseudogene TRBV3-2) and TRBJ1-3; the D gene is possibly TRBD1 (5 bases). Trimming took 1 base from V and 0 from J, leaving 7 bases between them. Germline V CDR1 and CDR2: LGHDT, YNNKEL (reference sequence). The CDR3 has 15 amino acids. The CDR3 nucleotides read TGTGCCAGCAGCCAAGGGACAACCTCTGGAAACACCATATATTTT. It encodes CASSQGTTSGNTIYF.

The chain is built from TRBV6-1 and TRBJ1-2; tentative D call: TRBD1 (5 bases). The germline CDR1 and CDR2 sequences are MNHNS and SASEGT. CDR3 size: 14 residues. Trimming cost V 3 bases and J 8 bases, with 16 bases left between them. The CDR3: CASSEAARTTGYTF. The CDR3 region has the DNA TGTGCCAGCAGTGAGGCAGCCAGGACAACCGGCTACACCTTC.

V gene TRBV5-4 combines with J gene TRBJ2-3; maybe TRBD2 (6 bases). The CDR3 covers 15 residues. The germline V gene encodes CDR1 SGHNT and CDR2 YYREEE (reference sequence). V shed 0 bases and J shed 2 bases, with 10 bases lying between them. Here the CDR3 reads CASSLGSGATDTQYF. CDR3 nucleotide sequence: TGTGCCAGCAGCTTGGGGTCGGGAGCCACAGATACGCAGTATTTT.

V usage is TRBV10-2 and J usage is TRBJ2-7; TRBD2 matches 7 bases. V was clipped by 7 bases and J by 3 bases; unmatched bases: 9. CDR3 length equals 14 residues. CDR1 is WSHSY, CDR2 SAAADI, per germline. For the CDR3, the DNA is TGCGCCAGCAATCATGGCGGGAGAGGCTACGAGCAGTACTTC. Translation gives CASNHGGRGYEQYF.

CDR3 protein: CASSEGGYTGELFF. Here the CDR3 DNA reads TGTGCCAGCAGTGAAGGAGGTTACACCGGGGAGCTGTTTTTT. V gene TRBV6-1 combines with J gene TRBJ2-2; the D is unclear. Trimming took 1 base from V and 3 from J, leaving 6 bases between them. Germline V gene lookup returns CDR1 MNHNS and CDR2 SASEGT. The length of the CDR3 is 14 residues.

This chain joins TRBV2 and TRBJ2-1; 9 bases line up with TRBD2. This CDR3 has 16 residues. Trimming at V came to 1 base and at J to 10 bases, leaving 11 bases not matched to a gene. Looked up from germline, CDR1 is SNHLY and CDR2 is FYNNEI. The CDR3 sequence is CASSEVRTGTSREQFF. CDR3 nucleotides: TGTGCCAGCAGTGAAGTCCGCACCGGGACTAGCCGGGAGCAGTTCTTC.

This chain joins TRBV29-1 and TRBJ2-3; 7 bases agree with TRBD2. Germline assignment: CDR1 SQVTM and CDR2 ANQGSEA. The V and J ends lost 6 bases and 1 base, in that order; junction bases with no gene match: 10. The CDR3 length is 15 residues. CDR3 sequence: CSVGLRERGTDTQYF. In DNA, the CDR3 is TGCAGCGTGGGGCTGCGGGAGCGTGGCACAGATACGCAGTATTTT.

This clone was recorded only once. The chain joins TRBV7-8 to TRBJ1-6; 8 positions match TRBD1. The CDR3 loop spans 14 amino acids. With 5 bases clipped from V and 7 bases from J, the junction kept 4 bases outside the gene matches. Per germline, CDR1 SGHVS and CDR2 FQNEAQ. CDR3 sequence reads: CASSPGGRNSPLHF. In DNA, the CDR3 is TGTGCCAGCAGCCCAGGGGGCCGAAATTCACCCCTCCACTTT.

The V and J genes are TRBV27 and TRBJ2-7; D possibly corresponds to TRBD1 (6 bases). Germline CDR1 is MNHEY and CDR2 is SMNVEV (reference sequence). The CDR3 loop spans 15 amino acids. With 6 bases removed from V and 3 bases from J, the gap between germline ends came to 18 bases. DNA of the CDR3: TGTGCCAGCAGCTCCCCAGGGGCACGGCTCTACGAGCAGTACTTC. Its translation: CASSSPGARLYEQYF.

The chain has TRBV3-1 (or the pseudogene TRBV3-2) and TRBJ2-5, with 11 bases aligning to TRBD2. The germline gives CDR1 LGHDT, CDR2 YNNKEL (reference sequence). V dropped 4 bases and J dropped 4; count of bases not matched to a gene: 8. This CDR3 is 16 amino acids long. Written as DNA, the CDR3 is TGTGCCAGCAGCCCTGGGACTAGCGGAGCGTCAGAGACCCAGTACTTC. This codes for CASSPGTSGASETQYF.

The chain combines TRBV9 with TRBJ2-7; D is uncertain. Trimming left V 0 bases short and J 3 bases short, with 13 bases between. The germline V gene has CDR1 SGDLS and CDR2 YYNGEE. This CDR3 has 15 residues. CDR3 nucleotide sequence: TGTGCCAGCAGCGTAGGCTGGGCTTCCCGCTACGAGCAGTACTTC. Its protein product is CASSVGWASRYEQYF.

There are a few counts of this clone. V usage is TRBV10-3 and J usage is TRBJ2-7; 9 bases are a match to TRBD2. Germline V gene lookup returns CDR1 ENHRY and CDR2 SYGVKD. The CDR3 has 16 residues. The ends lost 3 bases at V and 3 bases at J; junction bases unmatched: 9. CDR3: CAISDSGSGRSYEQYF. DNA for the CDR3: TGTGCCATCAGTGACTCGGGTAGCGGGAGAAGCTACGAGCAGTACTTC.

CDR3: CASSSPGQPQHF. CDR3 DNA: TGTGCCAGCAGTTCACCAGGACAGCCCCAGCATTTT. The chain employs TRBV6-5 and TRBJ1-5; D uncertain. In germline, CDR1 is MNHEY, CDR2 SVGAGI. Trimming stripped 4 bases from V and 7 bases from J, with 8 bases between. The CDR3 sequence is 12 residues long.

The CDR3 region has the DNA TGTGCCAGCAGCCAGGGCACCGGGGAGCTGTTTTTT. Amino acids: CASSQGTGELFF. The chain combines TRBV6-6 with TRBJ2-2; TRBD1 is a possible D gene (5 bases). Between the trimmed V and J ends, which lost 6 bases and 4 bases, there was a span of 6 bases. Germline V gives CDR1 MNHNY, CDR2 SVGAGI (reference sequence). The CDR3 length is 12 residues.

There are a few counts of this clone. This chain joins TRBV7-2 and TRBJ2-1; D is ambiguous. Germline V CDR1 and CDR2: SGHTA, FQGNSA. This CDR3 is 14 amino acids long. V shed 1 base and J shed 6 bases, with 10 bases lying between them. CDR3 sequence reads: CASSLGGRGNEQFF. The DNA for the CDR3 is TGTGCCAGCAGCTTAGGTGGTCGAGGCAATGAGCAGTTCTTC.